Shown below are 3 T cell receptor beta chains from a single sample sequenced in a study of beta chain features in type 1 diabetes (dated by TCRdb to 2016 to 2019). Libraries came from the immunoSEQ multiplex PCR assay. The High Capacity cDNA Reverse Transcription Kit was used to reverse transcribe all of the isolated RNA, meaning that expressed TCRB transcripts were what got sequenced. Entries here come from immuneACCESS through TCRdb and include only in-frame sequences with V and J called. Some clones fail to appear in such tables; in the studies checked, an unresolved V gene covers under half of the shortfall, and the cause of the remainder is unknown. A total of a few hundred thousand clones appear in this sample, approximately 13% of them only once. Roughly 0.036% of the sample lies in the top ten. Input material: naive CD4+ T cells from blood. In light of the paper, this sample's cell subset or site label describes: true naive CD4+ T cells. These receptors all stem from a man aged 25-45 years in good health.

This clone was recorded a few times. CDR3 sequence (DNA): TGTGCCAGCAGCTTGTTTACTGACACTGAAGCTTTCTTT. It translates to CASSLFTDTEAFF. V is TRBV5-5 and J is TRBJ1-1; D not resolved. The germline CDR1 and CDR2 sequences are SGHKS and YYEKEE (reference sequence). V lost 1 base and J 3 bases, leaving 7 bases between the germline ends. The CDR3 spans 13 residues.

This clone was seen only a few times. The rearrangement links TRBV4-3 to TRBJ1-3; 7 nucleotides line up with TRBD1. The V and J ends lost 0 bases and 7 bases, in that order; junction bases with no gene match: 3. In germline, CDR1 is LGHNA, CDR2 YSLEER. The CDR3 has 14 amino acids. The CDR3 region is CASSQDPGGNTIYF. Here the CDR3 DNA reads TGCGCCAGCAGCCAAGACCCAGGGGGGAACACCATATATTTT.

The rearrangement links TRBV30 to TRBJ1-1; no firm D call. V was shortened by 0 bases and J by 5 bases, with 13 bases between the two germline ends. The CDR3 is 14 residues long. Germline CDR1 reads GTSNPN; CDR2 reads SVGIG (reference sequence). The CDR3 nucleotides are TGTGCCTGGAGTGTACTTTCATGGCGGACTGAAGCTTTCTTT. Protein: CAWSVLSWRTEAFF.